This is a list of T cell receptor beta chains from one sample in a study of regulatory dendritic cells for organ transplantation. Antigens for these TCRs are unknown. Sequencing was performed with immunoSEQ multiplex PCR; in TCRdb, only in-frame clones are kept and a portion is missing. The sample holds about 20,000 clones, 75% to 90% seen once. The specimen sequenced was naive CD4+ T cells from blood cultured with regulatory dendritic cells. The receptors stem from a human donor in good health. CDR3s include the opening cysteine and the closing phenylalanine or tryptophan. D genes are given only for firm matches. Size is omitted from some rows. Given values are once, few, many or a class for expanded clones.

TRBV2	TRBD2	.	TRBJ2-7	TGTGCCAGCAGTGGAGGACTAGCGGGAGTGTCCGACGAGCAGTACTTC	CASSGGLAGVSDEQYF
TRBV9	.	.	TRBJ2-4	TGTGCCAGCAGCGTAGACGGTGCCAAAAACATTCAGTACTTC	CASSVDGAKNIQYF
TRBV2	TRBD2	.	TRBJ2-3	TGTGCCAGCTCGAGGCTAGCGGCTTCCACAGATACGCAGTATTTT	CASSRLAASTDTQYF
TRBV6-1	.	.	TRBJ2-1	TGTGCCAGCAGTGAAGTTGGCCTAGCTAACTCCTACAATGAGCAGTTCTTC	CASSEVGLANSYNEQFF
TRBV9	.	.	TRBJ1-4	TGTGCCAGCAGCCCCCGACAGACACTTTCTGAAAAACTGTTTTTT	CASSPRQTLSEKLFF
TRBV5-4	.	.	TRBJ2-6	TGTGCCAGCAGTCCCAACTCTGGGGCCAACGTCCTGACTTTC	CASSPNSGANVLTF
TRBV4-3	.	.	TRBJ1-2	TGCGCCAGCAGCCTCCTAAGGGGAGGGTATGGCTACACCTTC	CASSLLRGGYGYTF
TRBV5-6	.	.	TRBJ2-3	TGTGCCAGCAGCTTGGTATTCGGTCAGGGGACAGATACGCAGTATTTT	CASSLVFGQGTDTQYF
TRBV28	TRBD1	.	TRBJ1-1	TGTGCCACTTATACTCAGGGGGACACTGAAGCTTTCTTT	CATYTQGDTEAFF
TRBV7-2	.	few	TRBJ2-2	TGTGCCAGCAGCTTAACGAGTACAGCCCCCGGGGAGCTGTTTTTT	CASSLTSTAPGELFF
TRBV18	.	.	TRBJ2-1	TGTGCCAGCTCCCAAAGGACTGTCTCCTACAATGAGCAGTTCTTC	CASSQRTVSYNEQFF
TRBV4-3	.	.	TRBJ2-3	TGCGCCAGCAGCCAAAACTCTCTTTCAGATACGCAGTATTTT	CASSQNSLSDTQYF
TRBV11-2	.	.	TRBJ2-1	TGTGCCAGCAGCTTAGGACGGCTAGCTGGGGTCAATGAGCAGTTCTTC	CASSLGRLAGVNEQFF